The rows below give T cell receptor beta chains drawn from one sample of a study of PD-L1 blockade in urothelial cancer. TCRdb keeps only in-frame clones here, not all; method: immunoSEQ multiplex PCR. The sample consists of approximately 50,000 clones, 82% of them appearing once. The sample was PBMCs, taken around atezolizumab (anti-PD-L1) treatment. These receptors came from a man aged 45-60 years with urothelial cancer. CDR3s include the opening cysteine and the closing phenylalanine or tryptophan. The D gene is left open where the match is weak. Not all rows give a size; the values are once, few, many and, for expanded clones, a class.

CDR3 protein: CASRRGSGTEAFF
CDR3 DNA: TGTGCCAGCAGAAGGGGTAGCGGCACTGAAGCTTTCTTT
clone size: .
D gene: .
V gene: TRBV28
J gene: TRBJ1-1

CDR3 protein: CASSSDRANQPQHF
CDR3 DNA: TGTGCCAGTAGTTCCGACAGGGCCAATCAGCCCCAGCATTTT
clone size: .
D gene: TRBD1
V gene: TRBV19
J gene: TRBJ1-5

CDR3 protein: CAWAPGLVETQYF
CDR3 DNA: TGTGCCTGGGCACCGGGACTAGTAGAGACCCAGTACTTC
clone size: .
D gene: TRBD2
V gene: TRBV30
J gene: TRBJ2-5

CDR3 protein: CASSENSNEQFF
CDR3 DNA: TGTGCCAGCAGTGAGAACAGCAATGAGCAGTTCTTC
clone size: .
D gene: .
V gene: TRBV2
J gene: TRBJ2-1

CDR3 protein: CASSLLGGLSGNTIYF
CDR3 DNA: TGCGCCAGCAGCTTGTTAGGGGGTCTCTCTGGAAACACCATATATTTT
clone size: .
D gene: .
V gene: TRBV5-1
J gene: TRBJ1-3

CDR3 protein: CSARTGIVTFF
CDR3 DNA: TGCAGTGCTAGAACGGGGATTGTAACTTTCTTT
clone size: .
D gene: .
V gene: TRBV20-1
J gene: TRBJ1-1

CDR3 protein: CASSEGGWGLSEKLFF
CDR3 DNA: TGCGCCAGCAGCGAAGGGGGCTGGGGTCTTAGTGAAAAACTGTTTTTT
clone size: .
D gene: TRBD1
V gene: TRBV5-1
J gene: TRBJ1-4

CDR3 protein: CASSRTGDLNGYTF
CDR3 DNA: TGTGCCAGTAGCCGGACAGGCGATCTGAATGGCTACACCTTC
clone size: .
D gene: TRBD1
V gene: TRBV19
J gene: TRBJ1-2

CDR3 protein: CASSTGQSSYNEQFF
CDR3 DNA: TGTGCCAGCAGCACGGGACAGTCCTCCTACAATGAGCAGTTCTTC
clone size: .
D gene: TRBD1
V gene: TRBV7-8
J gene: TRBJ2-1

CDR3 protein: CASSPGDSYNEQFF
CDR3 DNA: TGTGCCAGCAGCCCCGGAGATTCCTACAATGAGCAGTTCTTC
clone size: .
D gene: .
V gene: TRBV6-5
J gene: TRBJ2-1

CDR3 protein: CASSIQDFYNEQFF
CDR3 DNA: TGTGCCAGTAGTATCCAGGATTTCTACAATGAGCAGTTCTTC
clone size: .
D gene: .
V gene: TRBV19
J gene: TRBJ2-1

CDR3 protein: CASSPGLAGGYQETQYF
CDR3 DNA: TGCGCCAGCAGCCCCGGACTAGCGGGAGGTTACCAAGAGACCCAGTACTTC
clone size: .
D gene: TRBD2
V gene: TRBV5-1
J gene: TRBJ2-5

CDR3 protein: CASSSSGGLVGSEQFF
CDR3 DNA: TGTGCCAGCTCCTCTAGCGGAGGGTTGGTCGGGAGTGAGCAGTTCTTC
clone size: .
D gene: TRBD2
V gene: TRBV18
J gene: TRBJ2-1

CDR3 protein: CASSLGREGGTEAFF
CDR3 DNA: TGTGCCAGCAGCTTGGGCAGGGAAGGTGGGACTGAAGCTTTCTTT
clone size: .
D gene: .
V gene: TRBV7-9
J gene: TRBJ1-1

CDR3 protein: CAWSVGQGGYGYTF
CDR3 DNA: TGTGCCTGGAGTGTAGGGCAGGGCGGCTATGGCTACACCTTC
clone size: .
D gene: .
V gene: TRBV30
J gene: TRBJ1-2

CDR3 protein: CASSPSGHRYNEQFF
CDR3 DNA: TGCGCCAGCAGTCCTAGCGGGCACCGGTACAATGAGCAGTTCTTC
clone size: .
D gene: TRBD2
V gene: TRBV5-1
J gene: TRBJ2-1

CDR3 protein: CASSIRVNEQFF
CDR3 DNA: TGTGCCAGTAGTATACGGGTAAATGAGCAGTTCTTC
clone size: .
D gene: .
V gene: TRBV19
J gene: TRBJ2-1

CDR3 protein: CASSLGTTAYEQYF
CDR3 DNA: TGCGCCAGCAGCTTGGGGACTACCGCCTACGAGCAGTACTTC
clone size: .
D gene: .
V gene: TRBV5-1
J gene: TRBJ2-7

CDR3 protein: CASRTGTNSNQPQHF
CDR3 DNA: TGTGCCAGCAGAACCGGGACAAATAGCAATCAGCCCCAGCATTTT
clone size: .
D gene: .
V gene: TRBV28
J gene: TRBJ1-5

CDR3 protein: CASSEGSGVTEAFF
CDR3 DNA: TGCGCCAGCAGTGAGGGGTCAGGGGTCACTGAAGCTTTCTTT
clone size: once
D gene: .
V gene: TRBV10-1
J gene: TRBJ1-1

CDR3 protein: CASSPTGVEAEAFF
CDR3 DNA: TGTGCCAGCAGCCCGACAGGGGTTGAGGCTGAAGCTTTCTTT
clone size: .
D gene: TRBD1
V gene: TRBV11-2
J gene: TRBJ1-1

CDR3 protein: CASTVTVYGELFF
CDR3 DNA: TGTGCCAGTACCGTGACAGTCTACGGGGAGCTGTTTTTT
clone size: .
D gene: .
V gene: TRBV19
J gene: TRBJ2-2

CDR3 protein: CASTPRDTWGYSNQPQHF
CDR3 DNA: TGTGCCAGTACCCCACGGGACACATGGGGGTATAGCAATCAGCCCCAGCATTTT
clone size: .
D gene: .
V gene: TRBV19
J gene: TRBJ1-5

CDR3 protein: CASSDARKRSEQYF
CDR3 DNA: TGTGCCAGCAGTGACGCCAGAAAAAGAAGCGAGCAGTACTTC
clone size: .
D gene: .
V gene: TRBV2
J gene: TRBJ2-7

CDR3 protein: CASSSTQGSTEAFF
CDR3 DNA: TGTGCCAGCAGTTCAACACAGGGATCGACTGAAGCTTTCTTT
clone size: .
D gene: .
V gene: TRBV27
J gene: TRBJ1-1

CDR3 protein: CASSSGTSGGLNTGELFF
CDR3 DNA: TGTGCCAGCAGCTCTGGGACTAGCGGGGGATTGAACACCGGGGAGCTGTTTTTT
clone size: .
D gene: TRBD2
V gene: TRBV5-4
J gene: TRBJ2-2

CDR3 protein: CASRTDSGGNQPQHF
CDR3 DNA: TGTGCCAGCAGGACTGACAGCGGGGGCAATCAGCCCCAGCATTTT
clone size: few
D gene: .
V gene: TRBV28
J gene: TRBJ1-5

CDR3 protein: CASTGLNYGYTF
CDR3 DNA: TGTGCCTCGACAGGCCTTAACTATGGCTACACCTTC
clone size: .
D gene: .
V gene: TRBV28
J gene: TRBJ1-2

CDR3 protein: CASSLWRGGDNEQFF
CDR3 DNA: TGCGCCAGCAGCTTGTGGCGGGGCGGGGACAATGAGCAGTTCTTC
clone size: .
D gene: .
V gene: TRBV5-1
J gene: TRBJ2-1

CDR3 protein: CATSRDLDRYSPLHF
CDR3 DNA: TGTGCCACCAGCAGAGATCTGGACAGGTATTCACCCCTCCACTTT
clone size: .
D gene: TRBD1
V gene: TRBV15
J gene: TRBJ1-6

CDR3 protein: CASSLGGNEQFF
CDR3 DNA: TGTGCCAGCAGTTTGGGGGGAAATGAGCAGTTCTTC
clone size: .
D gene: .
V gene: TRBV27
J gene: TRBJ2-1

CDR3 protein: CATSRSAGGRFNEQFF
CDR3 DNA: TGTGCCACCAGCAGGTCTGCGGGAGGGCGGTTCAATGAGCAGTTCTTC
clone size: .
D gene: TRBD2
V gene: TRBV15
J gene: TRBJ2-1

CDR3 protein: CATRGGSFTGELFF
CDR3 DNA: TGTGCTACGAGGGGGGGCTCGTTTACCGGGGAGCTGTTTTTT
clone size: .
D gene: .
V gene: TRBV5-4
J gene: TRBJ2-2

CDR3 protein: CASSSGQGANYGYTF
CDR3 DNA: TGTGCCAGTAGCTCCGGACAGGGAGCTAACTATGGCTACACCTTC
clone size: .
D gene: TRBD1
V gene: TRBV19
J gene: TRBJ1-2

CDR3 protein: CASSESQDRGNEQFF
CDR3 DNA: TGCGCCAGCAGTGAGTCGCAGGACAGGGGAAATGAGCAGTTCTTC
clone size: once
D gene: TRBD1
V gene: TRBV10-1
J gene: TRBJ2-1